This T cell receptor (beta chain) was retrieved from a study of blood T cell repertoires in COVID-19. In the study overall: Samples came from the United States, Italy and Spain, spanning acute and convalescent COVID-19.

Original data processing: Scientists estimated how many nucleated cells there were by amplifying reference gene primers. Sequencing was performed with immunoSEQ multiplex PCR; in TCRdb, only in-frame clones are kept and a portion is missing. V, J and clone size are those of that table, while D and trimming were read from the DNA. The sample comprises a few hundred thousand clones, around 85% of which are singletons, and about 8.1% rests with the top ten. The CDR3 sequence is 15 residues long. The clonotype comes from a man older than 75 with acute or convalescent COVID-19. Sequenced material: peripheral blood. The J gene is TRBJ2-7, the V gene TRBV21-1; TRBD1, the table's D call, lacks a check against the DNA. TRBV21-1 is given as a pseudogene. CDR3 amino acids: CASSDPRGRDHEQYF. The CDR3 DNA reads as TGTGCCAGCAGCGACCCCAGGGGGCGCGACCACGAGCAGTACTTC.